This T cell receptor (beta chain) was identified in a study of blood T cell repertoires in COVID-19. Study at large: Collection of acute and convalescent COVID-19 samples took place in the United States, Italy and Spain. PBMCs, B-cell-depleted T cells, or T cells were the source of the cDNA or gDNA that made up the material.

There are 14 residues in the CDR3. Germline V gives CDR1 SGHRS, CDR2 YFSETQ. The ends lost 4 bases at V and 4 bases at J; junction bases unmatched: 6. Authors' processing steps: The assay estimated nucleated cells by amplifying reference gene primers. The repertoire was sequenced with immunoSEQ multiplex PCR; TCRdb's copy has only in-frame clones and lacks some. From that table come the V and J calls and clone size; the DNA was used to work out D and trimming. The sample lists under 30,000 clones; around 87% were seen once. The rearrangement joins TRBV5-1 to TRBJ1-2; 8 nucleotides line up with TRBD1. The clonotype originates from a man over 45 with active COVID-19. Sequenced material: peripheral blood. DNA for the CDR3: TGCGCCAGCAGCGGGCAGGGGGCAGGCTATGGCTACACCTTC. Translation gives CASSGQGAGYGYTF.